This T cell receptor (beta chain) was sequenced for a study of CD8 T cells in ankylosing spondylitis (TCRdb year 2017). Turning to the overall study: The study set out to find disease-linked TCR variants by profiling T cell receptor beta repertoires in ankylosing spondylitis patients and healthy donors. The full study cohort was made up of under 30 ankylosing spondylitis patients and around 100 healthy donors. Peripheral blood was sampled, and synovial fluid was also collected from ankylosing spondylitis patients.

Sequencing instrument: Illumina HiSeq 2500. Quantitative 5'-RACE with molecular barcodes was used to prepare TCR beta libraries. The authors' analysis ran thus. To identify disease-linked TCR variants, a new computational method was used, one built on a probabilistic model of VDJ rearrangement. TCRdb passed the public sequencing reads through fastp at Q25 and MiXCR, retaining productive beta sequences. Every CDR3 protein is listed once, alongside the most common genes and DNA of its rows. The V and J calls were determined by TCRdb, not by the authors. This sample lists 200,000 to 250,000 distinct CDR3 sequences; 6% to 8.5% were detected once. Around 14% of the sample is held by the ten biggest clonotypes. Of note for this clonotype: Its recognized antigen is unknown. One junction end does not reproduce the germline sequence, and a read error may be involved.

Results and caveats for the whole study, not just this receptor: The disease-linked clones were reported as significantly enriched in matched synovial fluid samples from ankylosing spondylitis patients. Blood from ankylosing spondylitis patients appeared to be characterized by a TCR beta motif made up of under ten highly homologous amino acid variants. The disease-linked clones had a CD8+ phenotype and were found at relatively low frequencies in peripheral blood. Some TCR beta motif variants had previously been reported in synovial fluid and blood of reactive arthritis patients, which suggested common disease-initiation mechanisms.

CDR1 and CDR2, per the germline V gene, are MDHEN and SYDVKM. Including cysteine and phenylalanine, the CDR3 has 19 amino acids. Left in the record is the CDR3 DNA by itself, 57 bases read in frame from the first base. The sequencing sample was made of blood, either unsorted or a sorted T cell fraction (not recorded which). The sequence links TRBV28 to TRBJ2-1; the D segment could be TRBD2, given 6 matching bases. The sequence was obtained from a male donor with ankylosing spondylitis. The DNA is TGTGCCAGCAGTTCCCCAAACCCGGGACTCCCAGGTTGGTCGGATGAGCAGCTCTTC. This is translated as CASSSPNPGLPGWSDEQLF.